Below, 30 T cell receptor beta chains from the same sample are listed, as sequenced in a study of cytomegalovirus exposure and HLA in healthy donors. PCR employed 60 Vbeta and 13 Jbeta primers. Profiling relied on immunoSEQ multiplex PCR, and the TCRdb table lists in-frame clones only, not all of them. The sample consists of 95,000 to 150,000 clones, 50% to 80% of them appearing once. The sequenced material came from PBMCs. These receptors all stem from a woman in her thirties or forties in good health and CMV-seropositive.

The rearrangement links TRBV7-9 to TRBJ2-7; perhaps TRBD1 as D (5 bases). V lost 11 bases, J lost 4 bases, and 15 bases lay in between. Germline values: CDR1 SEHNR, CDR2 FQNEAQ (reference sequence). This CDR3 contains 12 residues. The CDR3 here is CAFGHGDYEQYF. CDR3 bases: TGTGCCTTTGGACACGGAGATTACGAGCAGTACTTC.

This clone showed up just a few times. The V and J genes are TRBV7-3 and TRBJ1-1; D might be TRBD1 (6 bases). Germline values: CDR1 SGHTA, CDR2 FQGTGA. CDR3 length: 14 amino acids. V was shortened by 2 bases and J by 4 bases, with 11 bases between the two germline ends. CDR3 in DNA: TGTGCCAGCAGCTTAGGCCCAGGGGCCACTGAAGCTTTCTTT. Translation gives CASSLGPGATEAFF.

V gene TRBV11-2 combines with J gene TRBJ2-7, with 7 bases aligning to TRBD1. Per the germline V gene, CDR1 is SGHAT and CDR2 is FQNNGV. V shed 5 bases, J shed 0 bases, and the junction held 7 bases outside the gene matches. The CDR3 is 15 amino acids. The CDR3 sequence is CASSPTGTVSYEQYF. DNA for the CDR3: TGTGCCAGCAGCCCCACCGGGACAGTCTCCTACGAGCAGTACTTC.

The chain carries TRBV9 and TRBJ1-2, with 8 bases lining up with TRBD1. CDR3 length: 13 residues. CDR1 SGDLS and CDR2 YYNGEE come from the germline V gene. J was trimmed by 5 bases and V by 4 bases; bases with no gene match: 4. This CDR3 reads CASSPTGEYGYTF. CDR3 in DNA: TGTGCCAGCAGCCCGACAGGGGAATATGGCTACACCTTC.

This clone was counted only a few times. The V and J genes are TRBV14 and TRBJ2-2, with TRBD2 as a possible D gene (5 bases). CDR3 length equals 14 residues. Germline values: CDR1 SGHDN, CDR2 FVKESK. The V end lost 1 base, the J end lost 7 bases, and 10 bases lay between the germline ends. CDR3 sequence (DNA): TGTGCCAGCAGCCAAGTAATGAGGGTCGGGGAGCTGTTTTTT. This gives the protein CASSQVMRVGELFF.

The CDR3 region is CASSSFTGNVNTGELFF. The CDR3 DNA reads as TGTGCCAGCAGCTCGTTCACAGGTAACGTGAACACCGGGGAGCTGTTTTTT. The rearrangement links TRBV5-4 to TRBJ2-2, with D possibly being TRBD1 (5 bases). The V gene's germline CDR1 is SGHNT and CDR2 YYREEE (reference sequence). This CDR3 is 17 amino acids long. Trimming removed 3 bases at V and 1 base at J, with 16 bases between.

The rearrangement links TRBV27 to TRBJ2-7; TRBD1 agrees at 12 bases. Looked up from germline, CDR1 is MNHEY and CDR2 is SMNVEV (reference sequence). V shed 7 bases, J shed 6 bases, and the junction held 10 bases outside the gene matches. This CDR3 is built from 15 residues. The CDR3 coding sequence is TGTGCCAGCAAAACCCTGGGACAGGGGGCGTCCGAGCAGTACTTC. It encodes CASKTLGQGASEQYF.

The chain combines TRBV30 with TRBJ1-2; 12 nucleotides match TRBD1. This CDR3 region has 15 residues. Losses at the gene ends were 0 bases for V and 2 bases for J; bases not matched to a gene: 1. From germline, CDR1 is GTSNPN and CDR2 SVGIG (reference sequence). Here the CDR3 DNA reads TGTGCCTGGAGTGTGGGACAGGGGGCCAACTATGGCTACACCTTC. Encoded protein: CAWSVGQGANYGYTF. Full variable domain (outside the CDR3, taken from reference TRBV30 and TRBJ1-2): SQTIHQWPATLVQPVGSPLSLECTVEGTSNPNLYWYRQAAGRGLQLLFYSVGIGQISSEVPQNLSASRPQDRQFILSSKKLLLSDSGFYLCAWSVGQGANYGYTFGSGTRLTVV.

The chain has TRBV15 and TRBJ1-5; D call uncertain. The V gene's germline CDR1 is LNHNV and CDR2 YYDKDF (reference sequence). The V end was cut by 0 bases, the J end by 0 bases, with 15 bases between. The CDR3 is 18 amino acids. In DNA form, the CDR3 reads TGTGCCACCAGCAGAGATGAGGCTCGGCTGTATAGCAATCAGCCCCAGCATTTT. Translated, it gives CATSRDEARLYSNQPQHF.

The chain carries TRBV2 and TRBJ1-5; the match to TRBD1 covers 8 bases. The germline V gene has CDR1 SNHLY and CDR2 FYNNEI. The CDR3 has 14 residues. V lost 6 bases to trimming and J lost 6 bases; unmatched junction nucleotides: 7. The CDR3 sequence: CASRTGASGQPQHF. CDR3 nucleotides: TGTGCCAGCAGGACAGGGGCCTCCGGTCAGCCCCAGCATTTT.

V and J are TRBV9 and TRBJ2-5, with a weak D call TRBD2 (5 bases). The CDR3 has 15 residues. Looked up from germline, CDR1 is SGDLS and CDR2 is YYNGEE. V lost 0 bases and J 1 base, leaving 10 bases between the germline ends. Here the CDR3 reads CASSVGVATQETQYF. The CDR3 nucleotides read TGTGCCAGCAGCGTAGGGGTAGCGACCCAAGAGACCCAGTACTTC.

The CDR3 region is CASSLGTTQETQYF. CDR3 nucleotides: TGTGCCAGCAGCTTGGGGACAACACAAGAGACCCAGTACTTC. The V and J genes are TRBV13 and TRBJ2-5, with D maybe TRBD1 (6 bases). Trimming left V 3 bases short and J 2 bases short, with 10 bases between. This CDR3 has 14 residues. Looked up from germline, CDR1 is PRHDT and CDR2 is FYEKMQ (reference sequence).

The chain couples TRBV27 to TRBJ1-4, with TRBD1 matching 9 bases. There are 15 residues in the CDR3. V shed 5 bases and J 8 bases; nucleotides not matched to a gene: 9. Germline-derived CDR1 and CDR2 are MNHEY and SMNVEV (reference sequence). The CDR3 DNA reads TGTGCCAGCAGTCCCCGGGACAGGGTTCGGGAAAAACTGTTTTTT. Its translation: CASSPRDRVREKLFF.

The CDR3 spells CASSLGLAGNYNEQFF. In DNA form, the CDR3 reads TGTGCCAGCAGCTTAGGACTAGCGGGTAACTACAATGAGCAGTTCTTC. V gene TRBV7-9 combines with J gene TRBJ2-1, with 10 positions matching TRBD2. CDR3 length: 16 amino acids. Germline V gene lookup returns CDR1 SEHNR and CDR2 FQNEAQ (reference sequence). The V and J ends lost 1 base and 3 bases, in that order; junction bases with no gene match: 3. The full variable domain, completed using reference TRBV7-9 and TRBJ2-1, is DTGVSQNPRHKITKRGQNVTFRCDPISEHNRLYWYRQTLGQGPEFLTYFQNEAQLEKSRLLSDRFSAERPKGSFSTLEIQRTEQGDSAMYLCASSLGLAGNYNEQFFGPGTRLTVL.

The chain joins TRBV5-1 to TRBJ1-1; no reliable D call. The germline V and J ends were trimmed by 5 bases and 0 bases, with 8 bases remaining between them. CDR1 and CDR2 from the germline V gene are SGHRS and YFSETQ. The CDR3 is 13 amino acids. CDR3 in amino acids: CASSNYMNTEAFF. The CDR3 bases are TGCGCCAGCAGTAACTACATGAACACTGAAGCTTTCTTT.

CDR3 in DNA: TGTGCCAGTAGTCCAGGACAGGGCGTAGCTGAAGCTTTCTTT. This sequence encodes CASSPGQGVAEAFF. The chain links TRBV19 to TRBJ1-1; TRBD1 agrees at 8 bases. Germline V CDR1 and CDR2: LNHDA, SQIVND (reference sequence). The V segment lost 5 bases and the J segment 6 bases; nucleotides outside the gene matches: 8. The CDR3 sequence is 14 residues long.

The chain combines TRBV11-2 with TRBJ2-7; D possibly corresponds to TRBD2 (7 bases). Trimming took off 1 base at V and 3 bases at J, with 19 bases between the two ends. There are 17 residues in the CDR3. Germline V gene lookup returns CDR1 SGHAT and CDR2 FQNNGV. The CDR3 nucleotides are TGTGCCAGCAGCTTAGCTCCTGGGAGGGGGTCAAACTACGAGCAGTACTTC. Translating it yields CASSLAPGRGSNYEQYF.

The rearrangement links TRBV29-1 to TRBJ1-3; possibly TRBD1 for D (5 bases). Trimming pared 7 bases from V and 4 bases from J, leaving 11 bases between. The CDR3 contains 12 residues. Per the germline V gene, CDR1 is SQVTM and CDR2 is ANQGSEA. The CDR3 DNA reads as TGCAGCGGTAGGGGCCTAGGAAACACCATATATTTT. It yields the protein CSGRGLGNTIYF. The full variable domain, its missing parts supplied by reference TRBV29-1 and TRBJ1-3, is SAVISQKPSRDICQRGTSLTIQCQVDSQVTMMFWYRQQPGQSLTLIATANQGSEATYESGFVIDKFPISRPNLTFSTLTVSNMSPEDSSIYLCSGRGLGNTIYFGEGSWLTVV.

The chain's CDR3 is CASSPRDTYNEQFF. CDR3 DNA: TGTGCCAGCAGTCCGCGGGATACCTACAATGAGCAGTTCTTC. The rearrangement uses TRBV6-5 and TRBJ2-1; maybe TRBD2 (6 bases). CDR1 MNHEY and CDR2 SVGAGI come from the germline V gene. CDR3 length: 14 residues. Trimming removed 5 bases from V and 2 bases from J, with 10 bases in between.

This clone turned up a few times. The rearrangement uses TRBV5-6 and TRBJ1-2; 7 nucleotides agree with TRBD1. Germline-derived CDR1 and CDR2 are SGHDT and YYEEEE. The CDR3 contains 13 residues. The V gene end was trimmed by 4 bases and the J gene end by 8 bases; junction bases not matched to a gene: 8. The CDR3 nucleotides are TGTGCCAGCAGCGACAGGGTAACGGAGGGCTACACCTTC. Protein sequence: CASSDRVTEGYTF. Drawing the rest from reference TRBV5-6 and TRBJ1-2, the complete variable domain is DAGVTQSPTHLIKTRGQQVTLRCSPKSGHDTVSWYQQALGQGPQFIFQYYEEEERQRGNFPDRFSGHQFPNYSSELNVNALLLGDSALYLCASSDRVTEGYTFGSGTRLTVV.

This sequence joins TRBV15 and TRBJ1-5; the D gene is possibly TRBD1 (6 bases). Trimming stripped 0 bases from V and 3 bases from J, with 27 bases between. This CDR3 region has 21 residues. Per the germline V gene, CDR1 is LNHNV and CDR2 is YYDKDF (reference sequence). Here the CDR3 DNA reads TGTGCCACCAGCAGAGATGGGGGCCGACTAAGGGATTTAATTGCCAATCAGCCCCAGCATTTT. This sequence encodes CATSRDGGRLRDLIANQPQHF.

A single count supports this clone. The chain has TRBV7-2 and TRBJ2-1; weak D call: TRBD1 (6 bases). Germline V gene data show CDR1 as SGHTA and CDR2 as FQGNSA. V was clipped by 4 bases and J by 6 bases, with 13 bases between them. The length of the CDR3 is 14 residues. CDR3 nucleotides: TGTGCCAGCAGCTCGGACAGAGGGGTCAATGAGCAGTTCTTC. This codes for CASSSDRGVNEQFF.

This clone has only a few counts. V gene TRBV5-6 combines with J gene TRBJ2-4, with D unclear. CDR1 is SGHDT and CDR2 is YYEEEE in the germline V gene. V was clipped by 4 bases and J by 10 bases, with 12 bases between them. CDR3 size: 12 residues. The CDR3 loop reads CASSAEPWIQYF. Here the CDR3 DNA reads TGTGCCAGCAGCGCGGAACCTTGGATTCAGTACTTC.

The J gene is TRBJ1-2, the V gene TRBV12-5; 10 bases match TRBD1. From germline, CDR1 is LGHNT and CDR2 FRNRAP. The trim removed 6 bases at V and 1 base at J, leaving 8 bases unmatched. The CDR3 is 16 amino acids. CDR3 protein: CASGWTGTGVNYGYTF. The DNA of the CDR3 is TGTGCTAGTGGCTGGACCGGGACAGGGGTTAACTATGGCTACACCTTC.

The chain carries TRBV20-1 and TRBJ1-2; D uncertain. Germline CDR1 DFQATT, CDR2 SNEGSKA (reference sequence). V lost 3 bases and J lost 6, with 8 bases in between. The CDR3 extends over 11 amino acids. The CDR3 spells CSASEVNGYTF. The CDR3 DNA reads as TGCAGTGCTAGTGAGGTGAATGGCTACACCTTC.

The rearrangement links TRBV5-8 to TRBJ1-1, with a weak D call TRBD1 (5 bases). The germline V gene has CDR1 SGHTS and CDR2 YDEGEE. CDR3 length equals 16 residues. The V end was cut by 6 bases, the J end by 1 base, with 19 bases between. CDR3 amino acids: CASTLILRTGNTEAFF. The CDR3 DNA reads TGTGCCAGCACCCTCATACTTCGTACAGGGAACACTGAAGCTTTCTTT.

This clone appeared a few times. The genes are TRBV5-6 and TRBJ1-3; D unclear. The V and J ends lost 0 bases and 11 bases respectively, with 6 bases between them. CDR1 and CDR2 from the germline V gene are SGHDT and YYEEEE. The CDR3 sequence is 11 residues long. In DNA form, the CDR3 reads TGTGCCAGCAGCTTGGGTAGCGCCATATATTTT. Its protein is CASSLGSAIYF. The whole variable domain, filled in from reference TRBV5-6 and TRBJ1-3, reads DAGVTQSPTHLIKTRGQQVTLRCSPKSGHDTVSWYQQALGQGPQFIFQYYEEEERQRGNFPDRFSGHQFPNYSSELNVNALLLGDSALYLCASSLGSAIYFGEGSWLTVV.

The chain is built from TRBV6-5 and TRBJ1-1; 7 bases align to TRBD1. J was trimmed by 5 bases and V by 3 bases; bases with no gene match: 6. Germline CDR1 MNHEY, CDR2 SVGAGI. The CDR3 runs to 14 residues. The CDR3: CASSYGDRRTEAFF. For the CDR3, the DNA is TGTGCCAGCAGTTATGGGGACAGACGGACTGAAGCTTTCTTT.

The chain has TRBV12-5 and TRBJ2-2, with 10 bases identical to TRBD1. The germline CDR1 and CDR2 sequences are LGHNT and FRNRAP. The CDR3 runs to 17 residues. Trimming took 0 bases from V and 4 from J; bases not matched to a gene: 5. The CDR3 loop is CASGLVAGTGVTGELFF. Written as DNA, the CDR3 is TGTGCTAGTGGTTTGGTCGCCGGGACAGGGGTCACCGGGGAGCTGTTTTTT.

The table lists this clone with a few counts. The chain recombines TRBV29-1 with TRBJ2-1; TRBD2 matches at 10 bases. The CDR3 extends over 16 amino acids. In germline, CDR1 is SQVTM, CDR2 ANQGSEA. With V trimmed by 4 bases and J by 9 bases, 15 bases remained unmatched. The CDR3 sequence: CSVVVWLAGEPGEQFF. The CDR3 DNA reads as TGCAGCGTTGTGGTTTGGCTAGCGGGGGAGCCGGGTGAGCAGTTCTTC.